The 14 T cell receptor beta chains presented below share a single source sample, sequenced in a study of blood T cell repertoires in COVID-19. Sequencing used immunoSEQ multiplex PCR; TCRdb keeps in-frame clones, though not all of them. The sample holds fewer than 200,000 clones, about 82% seen once. Sequenced sample: peripheral blood. The source is an elderly woman with COVID-19, enrolled during active disease.

The chain carries TRBV28 and TRBJ1-6; 7 bases map to TRBD1. With 7 bases clipped from V and 7 bases from J, the junction kept 4 bases outside the gene matches. The CDR3 extends over 13 amino acids. Germline V lookup: CDR1 MDHEN, CDR2 SYDVKM. This CDR3 reads CASKQGWNSPLHF. The CDR3 DNA sequence: TGTGCCAGCAAACAGGGGTGGAATTCACCCCTCCACTTT.

CDR3 DNA: TGTGCCAGCAGAGGGACTAGCGTCCACGAGCAGTACTTC. This codes for CASRGTSVHEQYF. This chain links TRBV2 with TRBJ2-7, with 10 nucleotides matching TRBD2. The CDR3 loop spans 13 amino acids. The germline V gene encodes CDR1 SNHLY and CDR2 FYNNEI. Trimming cost V 6 bases and J 5 bases; bases outside gene matches: 4. Complete variable domain (other parts from reference TRBV2 and TRBJ2-7): EPEVTQTPSHQVTQMGQEVILRCVPISNHLYFYWYRQILGQKVEFLVSFYNNEISEKSEIFDDQFSVERPDGSNFTLKIRSTKLEDSAMYFCASRGTSVHEQYFGPGTRLTVT.

The gene calls are TRBV12-3 or TRBV12-4 and TRBJ1-2; TRBD1 might be the D (6 bases). The CDR3 is 13 residues long. V lost 6 bases to trimming and J lost 1 base, with 9 bases between them. The CDR3 region is CASRGGGNYGYTF. CDR3 bases: TGTGCCAGCAGGGGAGGGGGTAACTATGGCTACACCTTC.

The chain has TRBV24-1 and TRBJ2-2; maybe TRBD2 (5 bases). This CDR3 contains 14 residues. V lost 9 bases and J 0 bases, leaving 10 bases between the germline ends. The germline CDR1 and CDR2 sequences are KGHDR and SFDVKD. The CDR3 region is CATDGVANTGELFF. DNA of the CDR3: TGTGCCACCGACGGGGTAGCGAACACCGGGGAGCTGTTTTTT.

J is TRBJ2-5 and V is TRBV6-5; 11 bases agree with TRBD2. Trimming at V came to 5 bases and at J to 4 bases, leaving 6 bases not matched to a gene. CDR1 is MNHEY, CDR2 SVGAGI, per germline. This CDR3 contains 15 residues. CDR3 bases: TGTGCCAGCAGTATAGCGGGGGGGCCTGCAGAGACCCAGTACTTC. Amino acid sequence: CASSIAGGPAETQYF.

V gene TRBV7-9 combines with J gene TRBJ1-2; D is uncertain. The CDR3 sequence is 15 residues long. Trimming removed 5 bases from V and 4 bases from J, with 17 bases in between. Germline V gene data show CDR1 as SEHNR and CDR2 as FQNEAQ (reference sequence). CDR3 loop: CASSGSDRTAYGYTF. CDR3 in DNA: TGTGCCAGCAGCGGCTCCGACCGGACTGCCTATGGCTACACCTTC.

This chain's CDR3 is CASGPLGGNTIYF. The CDR3 bases are TGTGCCAGCGGTCCCCTAGGCGGAAACACCATATATTTT. The chain combines TRBV9 with TRBJ1-3; no clear D gene. Per the germline V gene, CDR1 is SGDLS and CDR2 is YYNGEE. The ends were cut back, 7 bases at V and 4 bases at J, with 12 bases in the middle. The length of the CDR3 is 13 residues.

The J gene is TRBJ1-3, the V gene TRBV6-1; TRBD1 is a possible D gene (6 bases). The CDR3 totals 17 residues. Trimming removed 1 base at V and 4 bases at J, with 17 bases between. Germline loops: CDR1 MNHNS, CDR2 SASEGT. The CDR3 spells CASSEVYGGLGGNTIYF. The DNA for the CDR3 is TGTGCCAGCAGTGAAGTTTACGGGGGGCTTGGCGGAAACACCATATATTTT.

The rearrangement links TRBV12-3 or TRBV12-4 to TRBJ1-5; D perhaps matches TRBD1 (6 bases). V lost 7 bases to trimming and J lost 6 bases, with 13 bases between them. The CDR3 is made up of 13 amino acids. As DNA, the CDR3 is TGTGCCAGCACCGAGGGGGACCTTCAGCCCCAGCATTTT. It codes for CASTEGDLQPQHF.

The chain has TRBV28 and TRBJ1-5; the D is unclear. The CDR3 loop spans 14 amino acids. Per the germline V gene, CDR1 is MDHEN and CDR2 is SYDVKM. The V end was cut by 8 bases, the J end by 10 bases, with 21 bases between. The CDR3 nucleotides read TGTGCCAGCTATGGAGGAGGAGCTATCTTCCCCCAGCATTTT. Protein product: CASYGGGAIFPQHF.

The chain has TRBV7-8 and TRBJ2-1, with D possibly matching TRBD2 (5 bases). Deletions cut 1 base from V and 3 bases from J, with 10 bases between. The germline V gene has CDR1 SGHVS and CDR2 FQNEAQ. The CDR3 consists of 15 residues. CDR3 in amino acids: CASSLDRLSYNEQFF. CDR3 DNA sequence: TGTGCCAGCAGCTTAGACAGACTAAGCTACAATGAGCAGTTCTTC.

V and J are TRBV3-1 (or the pseudogene TRBV3-2) and TRBJ1-2; TRBD1 is a possible D gene (5 bases). CDR3 size: 11 residues. Trimming left V 3 bases short and J 12 bases short, with 11 bases between. Per germline, CDR1 LGHDT and CDR2 YNNKEL (reference sequence). This chain's CDR3 is CASSQGEANTF. The CDR3 DNA reads as TGTGCCAGCAGCCAGGGGGAGGCTAACACCTTC.

The CDR3 sequence: CSASPMRGRRAMNTEAFF. The CDR3, as DNA: TGCAGCGCCAGTCCGATGAGGGGAAGGAGGGCCATGAACACTGAAGCTTTCTTT. This chain connects TRBV29-1 to TRBJ1-1; perhaps TRBD1 as D (5 bases). Between the trimmed V and J ends, which lost 7 bases and 0 bases, there was a span of 27 bases. Germline CDR1 and CDR2: SQVTM and ANQGSEA. The CDR3 runs 18 residues.

The chain couples TRBV7-9 to TRBJ1-2, with TRBD1 identical over 8 bases. V was clipped by 2 bases and J by 5 bases; unmatched bases: 4. There are 14 residues in the CDR3. In germline, CDR1 is SEHNR, CDR2 FQNEAQ (reference sequence). CDR3 protein: CASSLIQGAYGYTF. DNA for the CDR3: TGTGCCAGCAGCTTAATCCAGGGGGCTTATGGCTACACCTTC.